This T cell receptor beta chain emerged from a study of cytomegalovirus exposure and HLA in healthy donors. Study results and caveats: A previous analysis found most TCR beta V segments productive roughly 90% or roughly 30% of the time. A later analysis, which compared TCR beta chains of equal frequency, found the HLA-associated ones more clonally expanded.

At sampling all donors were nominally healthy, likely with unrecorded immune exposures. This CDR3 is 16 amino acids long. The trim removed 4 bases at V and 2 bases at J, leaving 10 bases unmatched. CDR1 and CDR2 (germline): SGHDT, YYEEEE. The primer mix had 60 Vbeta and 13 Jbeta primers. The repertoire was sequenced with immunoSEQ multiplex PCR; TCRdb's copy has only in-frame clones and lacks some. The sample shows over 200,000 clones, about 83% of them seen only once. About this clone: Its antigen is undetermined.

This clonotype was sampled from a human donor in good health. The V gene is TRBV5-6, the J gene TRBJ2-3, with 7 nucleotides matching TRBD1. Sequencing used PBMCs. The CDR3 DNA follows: TGTGCCAGCAGCCAAGTGGGACAGTGGGACACAGATACGCAGTATTTT. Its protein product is CASSQVGQWDTDTQYF.